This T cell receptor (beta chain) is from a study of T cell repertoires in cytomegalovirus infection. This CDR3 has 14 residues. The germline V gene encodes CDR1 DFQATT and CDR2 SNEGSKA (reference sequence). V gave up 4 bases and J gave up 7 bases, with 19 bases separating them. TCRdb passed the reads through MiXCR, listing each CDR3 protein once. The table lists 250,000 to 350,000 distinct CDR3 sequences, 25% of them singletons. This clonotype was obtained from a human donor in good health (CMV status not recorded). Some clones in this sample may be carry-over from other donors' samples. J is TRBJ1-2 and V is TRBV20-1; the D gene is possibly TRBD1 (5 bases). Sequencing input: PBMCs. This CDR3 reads CSATQPGLLSGYTF. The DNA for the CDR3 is TGCAGTGCTACCCAGCCGGGGCTCCTCAGTGGCTACACCTTC.